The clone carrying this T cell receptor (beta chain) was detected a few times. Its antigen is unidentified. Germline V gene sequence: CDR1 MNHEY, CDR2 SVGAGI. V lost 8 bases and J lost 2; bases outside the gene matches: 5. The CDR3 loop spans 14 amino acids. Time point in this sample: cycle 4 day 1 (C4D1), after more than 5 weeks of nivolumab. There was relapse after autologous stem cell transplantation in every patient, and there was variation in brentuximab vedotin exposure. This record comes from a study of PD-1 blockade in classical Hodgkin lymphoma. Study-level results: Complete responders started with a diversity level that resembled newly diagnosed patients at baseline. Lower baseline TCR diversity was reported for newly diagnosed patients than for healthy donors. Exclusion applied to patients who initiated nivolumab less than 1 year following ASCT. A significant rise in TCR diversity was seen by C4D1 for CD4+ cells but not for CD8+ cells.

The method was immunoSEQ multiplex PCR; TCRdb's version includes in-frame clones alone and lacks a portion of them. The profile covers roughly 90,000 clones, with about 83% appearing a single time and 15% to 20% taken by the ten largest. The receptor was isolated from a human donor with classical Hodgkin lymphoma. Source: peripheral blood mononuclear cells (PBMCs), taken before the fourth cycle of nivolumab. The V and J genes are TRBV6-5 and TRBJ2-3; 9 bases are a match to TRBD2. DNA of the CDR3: TGTGCCAGCCGTAAGGGACTAGCCACAGATACGCAGTATTTT. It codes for CASRKGLATDTQYF.